This entry is about one TCR beta chain. TCRdb keeps only in-frame clones here, not all; method: immunoSEQ multiplex PCR. The sample holds over 95,000 clones, 85% to 90% seen once. This entry belongs to a study of T cell responses to AZD1222 COVID-19 vaccine. The CDR3 extends over 15 amino acids. V was clipped by 4 bases and J by 5 bases, with 16 bases between them. Germline V gene sequence: CDR1 KGHDR, CDR2 SFDVKD. This clonotype was obtained from an adult in good health. The material was peripheral blood, obtained on day 0 of AZD1222 vaccination. The chain recombines TRBV24-1 with TRBJ2-5; no clear D gene. The CDR3 region is CATSDALGGAETQYF. Here the CDR3 DNA reads TGTGCCACCAGTGACGCTCTGGGTGGAGCGGAGACCCAGTACTTC.